This T cell receptor (beta chain) originates from a study of response to subunit inactivated influenza vaccine. Germline V CDR1 and CDR2: KGHSH, LQKENI. V was pared by 3 bases and J by 4 bases, with 18 bases between. The CDR3 is made up of 16 amino acids. Each CDR3 protein is one row after TCRdb ran MiXCR on the RT-PCR reads. The table lists hundreds of thousands of distinct CDR3 sequences, approximately 10% of them singletons. In addition, the sample was reused for a study of T cells expressing NK-cell markers. Per that paper: A 5'RACE template switching approach incorporating UMIs was used to make TCR beta cDNA. In a handful of donors, dominant NKG2C+ clonotypes were roughly 1.0-7.5% of CD8+ T cells. It is unclear if expanded NKG2C-expressing clones target HCMV antigens.

The source was PBMCs from blood, collected on the day of vaccination. This clonotype was sampled from a man aged 50-60 years who received an inactivated influenza vaccine. The V call is TRBV18, the J call TRBJ1-2; no clear D gene. The CDR3 DNA follows: TGTGCCAGCTCACCTTCCCAGAAAGGAGTCTCCTATGGCTACACCTTC. Amino acid sequence: CASSPSQKGVSYGYTF.